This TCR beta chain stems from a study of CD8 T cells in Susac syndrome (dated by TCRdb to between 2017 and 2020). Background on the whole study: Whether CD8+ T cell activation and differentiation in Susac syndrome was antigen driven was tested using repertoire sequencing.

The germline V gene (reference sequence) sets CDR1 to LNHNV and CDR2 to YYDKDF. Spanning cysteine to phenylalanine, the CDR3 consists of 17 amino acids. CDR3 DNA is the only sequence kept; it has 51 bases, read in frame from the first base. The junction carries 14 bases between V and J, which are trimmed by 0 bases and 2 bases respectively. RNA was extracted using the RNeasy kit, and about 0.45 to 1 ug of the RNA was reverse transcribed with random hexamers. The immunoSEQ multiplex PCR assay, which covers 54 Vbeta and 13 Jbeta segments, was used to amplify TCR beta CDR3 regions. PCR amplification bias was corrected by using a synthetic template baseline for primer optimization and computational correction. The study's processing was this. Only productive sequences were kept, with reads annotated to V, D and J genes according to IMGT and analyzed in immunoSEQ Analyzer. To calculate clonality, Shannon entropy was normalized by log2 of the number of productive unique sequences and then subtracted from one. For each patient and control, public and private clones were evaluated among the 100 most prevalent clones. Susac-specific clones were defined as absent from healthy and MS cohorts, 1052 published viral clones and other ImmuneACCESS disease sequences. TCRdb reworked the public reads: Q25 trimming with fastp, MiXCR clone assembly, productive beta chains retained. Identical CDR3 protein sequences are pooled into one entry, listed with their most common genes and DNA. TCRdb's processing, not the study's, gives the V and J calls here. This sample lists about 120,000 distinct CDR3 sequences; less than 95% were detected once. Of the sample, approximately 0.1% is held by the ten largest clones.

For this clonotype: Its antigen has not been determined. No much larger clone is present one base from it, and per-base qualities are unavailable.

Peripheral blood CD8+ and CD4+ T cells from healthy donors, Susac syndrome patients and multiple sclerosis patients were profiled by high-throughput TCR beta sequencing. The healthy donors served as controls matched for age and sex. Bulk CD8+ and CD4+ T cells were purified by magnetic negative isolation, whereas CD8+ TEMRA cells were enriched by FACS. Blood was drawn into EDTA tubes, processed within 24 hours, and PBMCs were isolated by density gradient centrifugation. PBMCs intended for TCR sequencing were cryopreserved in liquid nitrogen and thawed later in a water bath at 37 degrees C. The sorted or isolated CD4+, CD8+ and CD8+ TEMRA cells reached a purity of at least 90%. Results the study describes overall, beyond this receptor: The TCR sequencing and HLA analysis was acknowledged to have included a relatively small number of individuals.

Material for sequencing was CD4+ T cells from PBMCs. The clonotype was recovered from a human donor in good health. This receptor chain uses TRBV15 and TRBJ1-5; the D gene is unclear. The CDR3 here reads CATSRDLGHRGNQPQHF. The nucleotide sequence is TGTGCCACCAGCAGAGATCTTGGGCACCGTGGCAATCAGCCCCAGCATTTT.